This record concerns one T cell receptor beta chain sequence. Its antigen is unknown. An end of the junction differs from the germline gene, which may be a read error. Germline V gene sequence: CDR1 SGHRS, CDR2 YFSETQ. CDR3 length equals 13 residues. Measured with immunoSEQ multiplex PCR; TCRdb has only the in-frame clones, and not every one. The sample carries 90,000 to 100,000 clones, 87% recorded once. The data stem from a study of T cell responses to AZD1222 COVID-19 vaccine. Study conclusions and caveats: Mapped onto spike, vaccine-associated CD4 TCRs spanned it and were dominant at 160-218 and 743-854. Baseline seropositivity characterized only six AZD1222 recipients.

The sequence derives from an adult in good health. The sequencing used peripheral blood, collected on day 0 of AZD1222 vaccination. The rearrangement uses TRBV5-1 and TRBJ2-5, with TRBD2 as a possible D gene (5 bases). The CDR3: CASSFGEQETQYF. The CDR3 coding sequence is TGTGCCAGCAGCTTCGGGGAACAAGAGACCCAGTACTTC.